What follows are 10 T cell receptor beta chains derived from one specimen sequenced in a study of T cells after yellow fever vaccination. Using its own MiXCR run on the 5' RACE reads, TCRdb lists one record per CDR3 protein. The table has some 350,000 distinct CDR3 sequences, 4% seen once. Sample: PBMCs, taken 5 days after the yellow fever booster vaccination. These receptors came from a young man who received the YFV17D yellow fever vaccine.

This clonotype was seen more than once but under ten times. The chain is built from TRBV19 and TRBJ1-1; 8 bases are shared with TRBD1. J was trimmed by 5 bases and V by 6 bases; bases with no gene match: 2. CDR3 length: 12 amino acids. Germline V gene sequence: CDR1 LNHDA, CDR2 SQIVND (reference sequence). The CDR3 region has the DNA TGTGCCAGTAGGACAGGGGAAACTGAAGCTTTCTTT. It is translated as CASRTGETEAFF.

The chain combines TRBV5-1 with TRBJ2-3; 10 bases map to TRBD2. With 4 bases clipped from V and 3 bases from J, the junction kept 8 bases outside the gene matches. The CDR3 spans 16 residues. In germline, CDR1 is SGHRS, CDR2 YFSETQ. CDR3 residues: CASSTKAGGLTDTQYF. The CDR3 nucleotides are TGCGCCAGCAGCACCAAAGCGGGGGGGCTAACAGATACGCAGTATTTT.

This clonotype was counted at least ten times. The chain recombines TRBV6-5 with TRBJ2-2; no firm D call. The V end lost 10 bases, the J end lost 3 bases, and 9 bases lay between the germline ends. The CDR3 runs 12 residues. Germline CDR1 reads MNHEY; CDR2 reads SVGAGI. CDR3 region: CATRTDTGELFF. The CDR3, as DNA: TGTGCCACCCGGACGGACACCGGGGAGCTGTTTTTT.

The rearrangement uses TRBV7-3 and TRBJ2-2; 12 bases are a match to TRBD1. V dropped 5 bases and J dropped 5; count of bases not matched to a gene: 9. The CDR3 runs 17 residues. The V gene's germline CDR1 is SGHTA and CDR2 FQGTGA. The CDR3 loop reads CASSLTGQGARTGELFF. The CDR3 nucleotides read TGTGCCAGCAGCCTTACGGGACAGGGGGCACGGACCGGGGAGCTGTTTTTT.

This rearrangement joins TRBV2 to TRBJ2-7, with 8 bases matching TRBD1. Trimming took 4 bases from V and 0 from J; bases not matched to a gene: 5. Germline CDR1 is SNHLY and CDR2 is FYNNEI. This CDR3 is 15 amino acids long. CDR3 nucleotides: TGTGCCAGCAGTGGGACAGGGAAGGTCTCCTACGAGCAGTACGTC. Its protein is CASSGTGKVSYEQYV.

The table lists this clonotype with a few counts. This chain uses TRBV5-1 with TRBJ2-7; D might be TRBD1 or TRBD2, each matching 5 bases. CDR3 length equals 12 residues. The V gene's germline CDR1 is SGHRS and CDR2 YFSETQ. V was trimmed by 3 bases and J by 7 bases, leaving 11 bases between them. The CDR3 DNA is TGCGCCAGCAGCTCTGGGGGACCGGAGCAGTACTTC. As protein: CASSSGGPEQYF.

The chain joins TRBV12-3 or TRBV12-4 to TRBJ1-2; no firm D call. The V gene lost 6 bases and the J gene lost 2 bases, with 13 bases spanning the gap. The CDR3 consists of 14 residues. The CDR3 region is CASRTPGVNYGYTF. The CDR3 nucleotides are TGTGCCAGCAGAACCCCCGGGGTAAACTATGGCTACACCTTC.

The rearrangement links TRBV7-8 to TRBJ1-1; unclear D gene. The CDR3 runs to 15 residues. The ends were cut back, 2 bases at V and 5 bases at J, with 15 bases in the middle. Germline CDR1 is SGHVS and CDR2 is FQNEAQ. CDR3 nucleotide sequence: TGTGCCAGCAGCTTAAGGGTCAACCCCTGGACTGAAGCTTTCTTT. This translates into CASSLRVNPWTEAFF. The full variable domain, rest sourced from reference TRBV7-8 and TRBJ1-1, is GAGVSQSPRYKVAKRGQDVALRCDPISGHVSLFWYQQALGQGPEFLTYFQNEAQLDKSGLPSDRFFAERPEGSVSTLKIQRTQQEDSAVYLCASSLRVNPWTEAFFGQGTRLTVV.

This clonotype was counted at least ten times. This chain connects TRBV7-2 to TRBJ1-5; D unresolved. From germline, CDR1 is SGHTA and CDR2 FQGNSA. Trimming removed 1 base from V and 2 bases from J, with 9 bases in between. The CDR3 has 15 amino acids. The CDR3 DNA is TGTGCCAGCAGCTTAGTGCATGGCGGCAATCAGCCCCAGCATTTT. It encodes CASSLVHGGNQPQHF.

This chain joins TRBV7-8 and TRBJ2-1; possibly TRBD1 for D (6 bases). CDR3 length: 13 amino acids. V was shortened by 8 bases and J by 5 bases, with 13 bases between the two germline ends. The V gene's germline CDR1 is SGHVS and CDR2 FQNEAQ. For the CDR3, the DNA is TGTGCCAGCGAGGTAGGGGGACACAATGAGCAGTTCTTC. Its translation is CASEVGGHNEQFF.